The present TCR beta chain was sequenced within a study of blood T cell repertoires in COVID-19. At the level of the study: COVID-19 samples, acute and convalescent, were from the United States, Italy and Spain. PBMCs, B-cell-depleted T cells, or T cells were the source of the cDNA or gDNA that made up the material.

Germline V gene data show CDR1 as MNHEY and CDR2 as SVGAGI. V shed 8 bases and J 4 bases; nucleotides not matched to a gene: 2. CDR3 length equals 13 residues. A single count supports this clone. Methods used by the authors: The authors estimated nucleated cell counts from reference gene primer amplification. Assay: immunoSEQ multiplex PCR; the TCRdb copy retains only in-frame clones and omits some. The V and J calls and the clone size are those of that table, but D and trimming were determined from the DNA. Found here are about 260,000 clones, 65% to 90% of them singletons; the top ten hold about an eighth.

Sequenced input: peripheral blood. The chain has TRBV6-5 and TRBJ1-1, with 12 bases matching TRBD1. The sequence derives from a human donor in a cohort sampled during active COVID-19. CDR3: CASLGQGATEAFF. The CDR3 DNA follows: TGTGCCAGCTTGGGACAGGGGGCCACTGAAGCTTTCTTT.